This TCR beta chain emerged from a study of blood T cell repertoires in COVID-19 (dated by TCRdb to 2018 to 2020). As for the study more broadly: Samples covering the acute and convalescent phases of COVID-19 were provided by collaborators in the United States, Italy and Spain. Subjects who had been exposed to COVID-19, were actively infected with it, or had recovered from it provided the deeply sampled blood TCRbeta repertoires that made up the dataset. The sample metadata nearly always contained a de-identified subject ID, COVID-19 status, age in years and sex. The material from the prospective study consisted of cDNA or gDNA derived from T cells, B-cell-depleted T cells, or PBMCs. The repertoires were released in a freely available public database intended as a resource for research on the immune response to SARS-CoV-2. HLA class I and class II types, where available, came from metadata supplied by the sample provider rather than from assay-based typing. Samples were obtained from the ongoing ImmuneRACE study (first 160 participants) and from over a thousand subjects provided by 6 global collaborators. Overall results and qualifications from the work: The amount of clinical and demographic metadata varied by source and participant and was provided uncurated.

Enrolling through a virtual design, the prospective study's participants ranged in age from about 18 to 100 years and lived across some 23 United States geographic areas. In the prospective study, participants were assigned to cohorts based on the clinical history participants reported in a screening survey and a study questionnaire. Each participant in the prospective study had whole blood, serum and a nasopharyngeal or oropharyngeal swab collected by mobile phlebotomists. Over an approximately 2-month period, participants in the prospective study had the option of providing additional blood draws and questionnaires. Before DNA extraction, prospective study blood samples were shipped either frozen or at room temperature. The immunoSEQ Assay, a bias-controlled multiplex PCR, was used to amplify TCRbeta CDR3 regions from genomic DNA. The original methods were these. The number of nucleated cells in each sample was estimated from the amplification of reference gene primers within the assay. To quantify the absolute abundance of each unique TCRbeta CDR3 rearrangement, sequence reads were collapsed and filtered. For each sample, productive Simpson clonality was calculated as the square root of Simpson's diversity index over productive rearrangements. What TCRdb holds here is the immuneACCESS table cut down to in-frame rearrangements. Part of the clones is not present; checked against another copy, under half of the missing clones reflect an unresolved V gene, and the others are unexplained. V and J calls and clone size are as listed in that table; D and trimming were resolved from the DNA. Here the sample has about 210,000 clones; 86% occur a single time. The ten most abundant clones make up 5.6% of the sample.

Details on this clone: Its antigen is unknown. Qualities for individual bases were not recorded, and no much larger clone is one base off.

The sample was PBMCs or T cells enriched from blood (not recorded which). The source is a man between 40 and 49 years old with acute COVID-19.

The CDR3 protein is CASSVGEDKAFF. The bases read TGTGCCAGCAGCGTAGGGGAGGACAAAGCTTTCTTT. The chain employs TRBV21-1 and TRBJ1-1. TRBV21-1 counts as a pseudogene. The CDR3 sequence holds 12 residues, the cysteine and phenylalanine included. Only the CDR3 region is kept as DNA, spanning 36 bases read in frame from base 1.